This T cell receptor beta chain was captured by sequencing in a study of control samples from healthy donors and cancer patients. Unmatched junction bases numbered 7, after V lost 3 bases and J lost 5 bases. Per germline, CDR1 LNHNV and CDR2 YYDKDF (reference sequence). The CDR3 is 15 amino acids. Sequencing was performed with immunoSEQ multiplex PCR; in TCRdb, only in-frame clones are kept and a portion is missing. The table includes some 100,000 clones, approximately 81% detected once. The clonotype comes from a woman in her 30s in good health. The chain carries TRBV15 and TRBJ2-1; 7 positions match TRBD1. What was sequenced was blood. The CDR3 here is CATSREQGSHNEQFF. Written as DNA, the CDR3 is TGTGCCACCAGCAGGGAACAGGGGAGTCACAATGAGCAGTTCTTC.